Sequencing of this T cell receptor (beta chain) was carried out in a study of cytomegalovirus exposure and HLA in healthy donors. The study's findings and limits: The only immune exposure information that was available was CMV serostatus. When presence/absence was analysed, sequencing depth was taken to be roughly uniform across donors. Highest at DRB1 and lowest at HLA-C, TCR association rates differed among HLA loci in a later analysis.

The CDR3 extends over 12 amino acids. Trimming shortened V by 1 base and J by 15 bases, and 13 bases separated the two germline ends. Germline CDR1 SEHNR, CDR2 FQNEAQ (reference sequence). PCR employed 60 Vbeta and 13 Jbeta primers. Data came from immunoSEQ multiplex PCR; TCRdb stores just in-frame clones and leaves some out. The table has roughly 180,000 clones, about 9.4% seen once. For this clone: Its target is not known.

These donors, healthy bone marrow donors, were studied. The chain links TRBV7-9 to TRBJ2-1; possible D gene TRBD1, 7 bases. Sequencing input: PBMCs. The receptor's source is a woman under 40 in good health and CMV-seropositive. CDR3 sequence (DNA): TGTGCCAGCAGCTTAGGGCGGGACAGTTTGTTCTTC. Its translation is CASSLGRDSLFF.